This T cell receptor (beta chain) was profiled in a study of blood T cells in healthy people across ages. The study, taken as a whole, reports: Long-lived donors carried more naive CD4+ cells and greater diversity than aged donors.

Through a sample-barcoded 5' primer and a J-beta primer mix, a second PCR was run for roughly 7 to 11 cycles. All samples yielded 3 million or more CDR3-containing paired-end reads. TCRdb re-called the 5' RACE reads with MiXCR, one entry per CDR3 protein. Of 2 million or so distinct CDR3 sequences in the sample, around 50% are singletons; the top ten hold about 2.1%. This CDR3 has 16 amino acids. J gave up 5 bases and V 4 bases, and 10 bases lay outside the gene matches. Germline CDR1 is LGHDT and CDR2 is YNNKEL (reference sequence). Regarding this clonotype: Its target is not known.

The receptor was derived from a middle-aged woman in good health. This rearrangement joins TRBV3-1 to TRBJ2-3; TRBD1 matches at 9 bases. Sequenced sample: blood. The CDR3 coding sequence is TGTGCCAGCAGCCCGCCCGGGACAGGGTCTGGAGATACGCAGTATTTT. Protein product: CASSPPGTGSGDTQYF.